A selection of T cell receptor beta chains follows, all from one sample in a study of blood T cell repertoires in COVID-19. Measured with immunoSEQ multiplex PCR; TCRdb has only the in-frame clones, and not every one. The data contain some 110,000 clones, 84% of them singletons. Source material: peripheral blood. The source of these receptors is a man in his sixties with acute or convalescent COVID-19. Each CDR3 is given with its conserved first and last residue. The D gene is left open where the match is weak. Clone size, where shown, is once, few, many, or a class for clones that have expanded.

TRBV6-6	few	TRBJ1-1	-	TGTGCCAGCAGTTACCCGCCGGACAGAATGAACACTGAAGCTTTCTTT	CASSYPPDRMNTEAFF
TRBV6-2/TRBV6-3	-	TRBJ2-5	-	TGTGCCAGCAGTTCCGTACAAGAGACCCAGTACTTC	CASSSVQETQYF
TRBV7-6	few	TRBJ1-2	-	TGTGCCAGCAGCTTAGTGGACAGTTCGAGCTATGGCTACACCTTC	CASSLVDSSSYGYTF
TRBV27	-	TRBJ2-1	-	TGTGCCAGCAGTGACATAGAGTTTGGGCAGTTCTTC	CASSDIEFGQFF
TRBV7-9	-	TRBJ2-5	-	TGTGCCAGCAGCTTATTTGGAGGGCCAGCTGGTGAGACCCAGTACTTC	CASSLFGGPAGETQYF
TRBV29-1	-	TRBJ1-5	TRBD1	TGCAGCGTTGGAACGGGACAGGCCTATCAGCCCCAGCATTTT	CSVGTGQAYQPQHF
TRBV6-6	-	TRBJ1-5	-	TGTGCCAGCAGTTACCCCAACTATGATCAGCCCCAGCATTTT	CASSYPNYDQPQHF
TRBV27	-	TRBJ2-5	-	TGTGCCAGCAGTTGGGGGGTCGGTGAGACCCAGTACTTC	CASSWGVGETQYF
TRBV4-2	-	TRBJ1-5	TRBD1	TGTGCCAGCAGCGTCTCCACTCTGGGGCAGGGGGTTCGGCCCCAGCATTTT	CASSVSTLGQGVRPQHF
TRBV5-6	-	TRBJ2-3	-	TGTGCCAGCAGCTTGAGGGGGGGCTGGGGCACAGATACGCAGTATTTT	CASSLRGGWGTDTQYF
TRBV14	-	TRBJ1-5	-	TGTGCCAGCAGCAGGAACAGTAACCTTGGCAATCAGCCCCAGCATTTT	CASSRNSNLGNQPQHF
TRBV11-3	-	TRBJ2-7	-	TGTGCCAGCAGCTTACCAGGTTCCCACGAGCAGTACTTC	CASSLPGSHEQYF
TRBV6-5	-	TRBJ1-1	-	TGTGCCAGCACCGAGACAGGGAACACTGAAGCTTTCTTT	CASTETGNTEAFF
TRBV2	-	TRBJ2-2	-	TGTGCCGGCCATTCCGGGGGGCGATGGACCGGGGAGCTGTTTTTT	CAGHSGGRWTGELFF
TRBV15	-	TRBJ2-7	-	TGTGCCACCAGCAGTATACAGGACGAGCAGTACTTC	CATSSIQDEQYF
TRBV6-5	-	TRBJ1-1	-	TGTGCCAGCAGCGCAGGGGATTGGGCCACTGAAGCTTTCTTT	CASSAGDWATEAFF
TRBV11-3	-	TRBJ1-6	TRBD1	TGTGCCAGCAGCTCCGGGACAGGGGTGTCACCCCTCCACTTT	CASSSGTGVSPLHF
TRBV4-3	once	TRBJ1-3	TRBD1	TGCGCCAGCAGCCAGGGGACAGTGGACGGAAACACCATATATTTT	CASSQGTVDGNTIYF
TRBV3-1/TRBV3-2	few	TRBJ1-2	-	TGTGCCAGCAGCCAAGGGGGGCGGGACTATGGCTACACCTTC	CASSQGGRDYGYTF
TRBV19	-	TRBJ2-4	TRBD1	TGTGCCATTGGGCAAGGGGGCCGCGGTTGCTTC	CAIGQGGRGCF
TRBV7-9	-	TRBJ2-3	-	TGTGCCAGCAGCCTCCTAGGGGCGACGAAAGATACGCAGTATTTT	CASSLLGATKDTQYF
TRBV19	-	TRBJ2-2	TRBD1	TGTGCCAGTAGAGTAGACAGGGGCACCGGGGAGCTGTTTTTT	CASRVDRGTGELFF
TRBV7-9	-	TRBJ2-1	TRBD1	TGTGCCAGCAGCTTAAAGGTCGGGACAGGGTACAATGAGCAGTTCTTC	CASSLKVGTGYNEQFF
TRBV4-1	-	TRBJ1-1	TRBD1	TGCGCCAGCAGCCACCCGACAGGGCCTGGGGAAAAAGCTTTCTTT	CASSHPTGPGEKAFF
TRBV30	-	TRBJ2-2	-	TGTGCCTGGAGTGTCTCGGGGTACACCGGGGAGCTGTTTTTT	CAWSVSGYTGELFF
TRBV28	-	TRBJ1-1	-	TGTGCCAGCAGGGCCGCGGGGAGGAAAGCTTTCTTT	CASRAAGRKAFF
TRBV27	-	TRBJ2-2	TRBD2	TGTGCCAGCAGACCTAAGCGGGAGGCCCTGGGATCCACCGGGGAGCTGTTTTTT	CASRPKREALGSTGELFF
TRBV6-2/TRBV6-3	-	TRBJ1-1	TRBD1	TGTGCCAGCAGTTACTCATATTCATGGACAGGGATTCCGAACACTGAAGCTTTCTTT	CASSYSYSWTGIPNTEAFF
TRBV9	-	TRBJ2-2	TRBD2	TGTGCCAGCAGGGCTAGCGGGGGAGACGGGGAGCTGTTTTTT	CASRASGGDGELFF
TRBV4-1	-	TRBJ2-2	-	TGCGCCAGCAGCCCCTGGGGGCTTTCGGACACCGGGGAGCTGTTTTTT	CASSPWGLSDTGELFF
TRBV10-1	-	TRBJ1-1	-	TGCGCCAGCAGTGATCAGGGCGGCACTGAAGCTTTCTTT	CASSDQGGTEAFF
TRBV27	-	TRBJ2-5	TRBD2	TGTGCCAGCAGAACGACTAGCGGGAGTGTAGAGACCCAGTACTTC	CASRTTSGSVETQYF
TRBV27	-	TRBJ1-2	-	TGTGCCAGCTTATGGGGCGGGATTCTTTCAGGCTACACCTTC	CASLWGGILSGYTF
TRBV5-1	-	TRBJ2-1	TRBD2	TGCGCCAGCAGCTTGTTGGGTGGGGAGGGTGAGCAGTTCTTC	CASSLLGGEGEQFF
TRBV6-5	-	TRBJ1-4	TRBD1	TGTGCCAGCAGTCAGGGGGCTTACTTCAATGAAAAACTGTTTTTT	CASSQGAYFNEKLFF
TRBV5-5	-	TRBJ1-1	TRBD1	TGTGCCAGCAACCCCGGGACAGCGAACACTGAAGCTTTCTTT	CASNPGTANTEAFF
TRBV6-2/TRBV6-3	-	TRBJ1-5	TRBD1	TGTGCCAGCAGTTCCCGGGACAGGGGTAGGAGTCCCCAGCATTTT	CASSSRDRGRSPQHF
TRBV28	-	TRBJ1-2	TRBD1	TGTGCCAGCAGGCGACAGGGGGCGAGTTCGTTCTATGGCTACACCTTC	CASRRQGASSFYGYTF
TRBV11-2	-	TRBJ1-1	-	TGTGCCAGCAGCTTCCTGCCGGGGGGGGAAGCTTTCTTT	CASSFLPGGEAFF
TRBV25-1	-	TRBJ2-1	TRBD2	TGTGCCAGCAGTGATCCTCTCAGACTAGCGGGTATCGATGAGCAGTTCTTC	CASSDPLRLAGIDEQFF
TRBV28	-	TRBJ1-2	TRBD1	TGTGCCAGCAGCGACGCCGGGACAGAAAACGGCTACACCTTC	CASSDAGTENGYTF
TRBV30	-	TRBJ2-6	-	TGTGCCTGGAGTAGTCGGTCTGGGGCCAACGTCCTGACTTTC	CAWSSRSGANVLTF
TRBV5-1	-	TRBJ2-2	-	TGCGCCAGCAGCTTGGTACTAGCTGACACCGGGGAGCTGTTTTTT	CASSLVLADTGELFF
TRBV11-2	-	TRBJ1-1	-	TGTGCCAGCACCTACTATACCGGTGCGATGAACACTGAAGCTTTCTTT	CASTYYTGAMNTEAFF
TRBV29-1	-	TRBJ2-5	-	TGCAGCGCCGCGGACAGCTCTGGGGAGACCCAGTACTTC	CSAADSSGETQYF
TRBV4-3	-	TRBJ1-1	-	TGCGCCAGCAGCCAAGTAGTTGGGAACACTGAAGCTTTCTTT	CASSQVVGNTEAFF
TRBV10-3	-	TRBJ2-5	TRBD1	TGTGCCATCAGTGACAGGGGGCAAGAGACCCAGTACTTC	CAISDRGQETQYF
TRBV28	-	TRBJ1-3	TRBD1	TGTGCCAGCAGTGCTAGGACAGGGTTTGGAAACACCATATATTTT	CASSARTGFGNTIYF
TRBV9	-	TRBJ2-1	TRBD2	TGTGCCAGCAGCGTAGGGTTGATAGCGGGAGACAATGAGCAGTTCTTC	CASSVGLIAGDNEQFF
TRBV19	-	TRBJ2-2	TRBD2	TGTGCCAGTACCACGGGACTAGCGGGAGGACGGGAGCTGTTTTTT	CASTTGLAGGRELFF
TRBV6-5	-	TRBJ2-3	-	TGTGCCAGCAGCGAGCCTGGAGGGACAGATACGCAGTATTTT	CASSEPGGTDTQYF
TRBV11-2	once	TRBJ2-6	-	TGTGCCAGCAGCCCCCAGGTGCAGTTAGGCGCCAACGTCCTGACTTTC	CASSPQVQLGANVLTF